This T cell receptor beta chain was sequenced for a study of beta chain features in type 1 diabetes. Overall study findings and caveats: The study notes PCR might favor shorter templates equally in patients and controls. Patients' naive, central memory and Treg TCRB repertoires seemed closer to one another than those of healthy donors.

Comments on this clone: Its antigen is undetermined.

All of the isolated RNA was reverse transcribed, so expressed TCRB transcripts were sequenced. The method was immunoSEQ multiplex PCR; TCRdb's version includes in-frame clones alone and lacks a portion of them. The table has hundreds of thousands of clones, around 14% seen once. After removal of 7 bases from V and 9 bases from J, the junction contained 14 bases not matched to a gene. Germline values: CDR1 SQVTM, CDR2 ANQGSEA. CDR3 length: 16 residues. This TCR was sampled from a woman in her thirties or forties in good health. Sequences were obtained from naive CD4+ T cells from blood. The chain recombines TRBV29-1 with TRBJ2-1; 14 nucleotides line up with TRBD2. Here the CDR3 reads CSGETGLAGARGEQFF. The CDR3 DNA reads TGCAGCGGGGAGACGGGACTAGCGGGGGCCCGGGGTGAGCAGTTCTTC.